The 10 T cell receptor beta chains reported below all come from one sample, sequenced in a study of CXCR3-negative and CXCR3-positive naive CD8 T cells. Libraries of TRB cDNA were made by 5' RACE and carried UMIs. TCRdb reprocessed the 5' RACE reads, with one entry per CDR3 protein and no DNA. The table for this sample gives more than 40,000 distinct CDR3 sequences. The sample was naive CXCR3- CD8+ T cells from blood. Sample subset: CD45RO-CCR7+CD27+CD95- naive CD8+ T cells lacking CXCR3 (TNR3-). These receptors were obtained from a human donor in good health. Some clones in this sample may be carry-over from other donors' samples.

The rearrangement uses TRBV20-1 and TRBJ1-5. The CDR3 has 17 amino acids. Germline CDR1 reads DFQATT; CDR2 reads SNEGSKA (reference sequence). The CDR3 reads CSARDSEGTSFGQPQHF.

V is TRBV4-1 and J is TRBJ2-7. The length of the CDR3 is 14 residues. Germline assignment: CDR1 MGHRA and CDR2 YSYEKL. The CDR3 spells CASSQPWGRGEQYF.

This chain uses TRBV7-9 with TRBJ1-4; there is no DNA to check the TCRdb D call of TRBD1. This CDR3 has 16 amino acids. From germline, CDR1 is SEHNR and CDR2 FQNEAQ (reference sequence). The CDR3 spells CASSRSGREIDEKLFF.

The rearrangement links TRBV20-1 to TRBJ2-3; no DNA is available, so the TRBD2 call from TCRdb remains unchecked. Germline CDR1 reads DFQATT; CDR2 reads SNEGSKA (reference sequence). This CDR3 region has 15 residues. The CDR3 here is CSARAPRRGADTQYF.

The chain links TRBV7-8 to TRBJ2-3; the D gene TCRdb calls, TRBD1, cannot be checked with no DNA. Germline CDR1 reads SGHVS; CDR2 reads FQNEAQ. The CDR3 covers 15 residues. The CDR3 sequence: CASSLEGASVDTQYF.

The chain couples TRBV11-2 to TRBJ2-7. This CDR3 contains 15 residues. CDR1 and CDR2 (germline): SGHAT, FQNNGV. CDR3 loop: CASSLPYGRVYEQYF.

The genes are TRBV28 and TRBJ1-1; TCRdb's D call, TRBD1, is unchecked because there is no DNA. The CDR3 loop spans 12 amino acids. Germline V gene data show CDR1 as MDHEN and CDR2 as SYDVKM. This CDR3 is CASSFRGGETFF.

V gene TRBV5-5 combines with J gene TRBJ2-5; TCRdb returns TRBD1, unconfirmable since there is no DNA. The CDR3 totals 16 residues. Per the germline V gene, CDR1 is SGHKS and CDR2 is YYEKEE (reference sequence). This CDR3 is CASSRSTGTGEETQYF.

The rearrangement uses TRBV20-1 and TRBJ1-1; TCRdb indicates TRBD1, and absent DNA this call remains unverified. This CDR3 has 17 amino acids. Germline V gene lookup returns CDR1 DFQATT and CDR2 SNEGSKA (reference sequence). The CDR3 loop reads CSARDLFSVGGNTEAFF.

The J gene is TRBJ1-1, the V gene TRBV7-3. There are 15 residues in the CDR3. CDR1 SGHTA and CDR2 FQGTGA come from the germline V gene. The CDR3 loop is CASSLIRRQETEAFF.